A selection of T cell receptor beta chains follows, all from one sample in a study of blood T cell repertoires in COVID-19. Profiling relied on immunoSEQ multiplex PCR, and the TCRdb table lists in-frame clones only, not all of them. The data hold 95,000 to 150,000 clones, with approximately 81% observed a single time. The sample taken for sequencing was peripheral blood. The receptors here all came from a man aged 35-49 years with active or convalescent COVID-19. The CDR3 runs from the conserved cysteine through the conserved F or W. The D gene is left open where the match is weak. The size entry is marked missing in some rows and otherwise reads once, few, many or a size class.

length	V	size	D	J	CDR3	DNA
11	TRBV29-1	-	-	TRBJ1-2	CGGISGVGYTF	TGCGGCGGGATTTCAGGGGTTGGCTACACCTTC
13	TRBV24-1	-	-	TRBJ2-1	CATSDSYINEQFF	TGTGCCACCAGTGATTCGTACATTAATGAGCAGTTCTTC
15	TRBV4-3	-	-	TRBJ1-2	CASSPWGTQDRGYTF	TGCGCCAGCAGCCCCTGGGGGACACAGGATCGGGGCTACACCTTC
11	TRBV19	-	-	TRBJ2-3	CASSFRDTQYF	TGTGCCAGTAGTTTTCGAGATACGCAGTATTTT
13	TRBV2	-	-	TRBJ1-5	CASRAGVNQPQHF	TGTGCCAGCAGGGCAGGGGTCAATCAGCCCCAGCATTTT
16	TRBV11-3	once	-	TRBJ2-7	CASSLSGQAVSYEQYF	TGTGCCAGCAGCTTATCCGGACAAGCCGTCTCCTACGAGCAGTACTTC
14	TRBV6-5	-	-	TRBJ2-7	CASRLASGFYEQYF	TGTGCCAGCAGACTGGCCTCCGGGTTCTACGAGCAGTACTTC
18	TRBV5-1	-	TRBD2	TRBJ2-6	CASRNVPTSRGGANVLTF	TGCGCCAGCAGAAATGTTCCGACTAGCCGGGGAGGGGCCAACGTCCTGACTTTC
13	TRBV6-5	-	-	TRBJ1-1	CASSYLVNTEAFF	TGTGCCAGCAGTTACTTAGTAAACACTGAAGCTTTCTTT
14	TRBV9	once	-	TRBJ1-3	CASSATDLGNTIYF	TGTGCCAGCAGCGCGACAGATCTCGGAAACACCATATATTTT
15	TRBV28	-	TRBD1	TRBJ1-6	CASSLNRGPNSPLHF	TGTGCCAGCAGTTTAAACAGGGGGCCTAATTCACCCCTCCACTTT
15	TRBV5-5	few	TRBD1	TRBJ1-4	CASSLTGGVGEKLFF	TGTGCCAGCAGCTTGACAGGGGGCGTCGGAGAAAAACTGTTTTTT
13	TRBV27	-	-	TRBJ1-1	CASSLMADTEAFF	TGTGCCAGCAGTTTGATGGCAGACACTGAAGCTTTCTTT
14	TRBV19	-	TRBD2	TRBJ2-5	CASSLAGDQETQYF	TGTGCCAGTAGTCTAGCGGGAGACCAAGAGACCCAGTACTTC
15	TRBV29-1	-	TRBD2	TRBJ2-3	CSVVLAERRTDTQYF	TGCAGCGTTGTTCTAGCGGAGAGACGCACAGATACGCAGTATTTT
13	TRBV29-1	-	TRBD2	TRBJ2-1	CSLGLAGGRLQFF	TGCAGCTTAGGGCTAGCGGGGGGCCGGCTGCAGTTCTTC
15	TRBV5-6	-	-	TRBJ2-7	CASSLGLDTSYEQYF	TGTGCCAGCAGCTTGGGACTGGACACTTCCTACGAGCAGTACTTC
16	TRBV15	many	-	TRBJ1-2	CATSRDPQAANYGYTF	TGTGCCACCAGCAGAGATCCGCAGGCTGCTAACTATGGCTACACCTTC
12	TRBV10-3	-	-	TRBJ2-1	CAICPSGDEQFF	TGTGCCATCTGCCCAAGCGGCGATGAGCAGTTCTTC
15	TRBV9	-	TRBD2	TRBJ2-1	CASSGSGRAVNEQFF	TGTGCCAGCAGCGGTAGCGGGAGGGCCGTCAATGAGCAGTTCTTC
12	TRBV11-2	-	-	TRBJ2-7	CASSPLAYEQYF	TGTGCCAGCAGCCCACTAGCCTACGAGCAGTACTTC
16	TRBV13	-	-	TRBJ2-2	CASRRQRGTNTGELFF	TGTGCCAGCAGGAGACAGAGGGGGACGAACACCGGGGAGCTGTTTTTT
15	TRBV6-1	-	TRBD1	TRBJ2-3	CASSEATGGVDTQYF	TGTGCCAGCAGTGAAGCGACAGGGGGCGTGGATACGCAGTATTTT
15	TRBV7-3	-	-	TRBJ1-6	CASSFDGACNSPLHF	TGTGCCAGCAGCTTTGATGGGGCCTGTAATTCACCCCTCCACTTT
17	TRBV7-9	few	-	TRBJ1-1	CASSLTGYGVVNTEAFF	TGTGCCAGCAGCCTCACAGGATATGGGGTCGTGAACACTGAAGCTTTCTTT
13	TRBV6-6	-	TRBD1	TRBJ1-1	CASTRQGGTEAFF	TGTGCCAGCACCCGACAGGGGGGGACTGAAGCTTTCTTT
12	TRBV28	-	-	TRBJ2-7	CASSSGPYEQYF	TGTGCCAGCAGCTCCGGTCCCTACGAGCAGTACTTC
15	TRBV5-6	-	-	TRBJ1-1	CASNPLTGMSTEAFF	TGTGCCAGCAACCCATTAACAGGGATGAGTACTGAAGCTTTCTTT
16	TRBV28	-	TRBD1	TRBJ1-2	CASSSGQGAISYGYTF	TGTGCCAGCAGTTCCGGACAGGGGGCGATATCCTATGGCTACACCTTC
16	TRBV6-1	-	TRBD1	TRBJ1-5	CASSETGALRGQPQHF	TGTGCCAGCAGTGAAACAGGGGCCTTGCGAGGTCAGCCCCAGCATTTT
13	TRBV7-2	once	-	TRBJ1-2	CASSFGAGSAYTF	TGTGCCAGCAGCTTTGGGGCAGGGTCGGCCTACACCTTC
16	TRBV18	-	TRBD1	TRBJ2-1	CASSPGQGTALGEQFF	TGTGCCAGCTCACCGGGACAGGGGACAGCTTTGGGTGAGCAGTTCTTC
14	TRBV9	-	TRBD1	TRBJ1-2	CASSDGTGVYGYTF	TGTGCCAGCAGCGACGGGACAGGGGTTTATGGCTACACCTTC
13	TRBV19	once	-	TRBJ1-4	CASSIDRSEKLFF	TGTGCCAGTAGTATAGATCGTAGTGAAAAACTGTTTTTT
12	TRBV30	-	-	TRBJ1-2	CAFKEEGYGYTF	TGTGCCTTTAAAGAGGAGGGCTATGGCTACACCTTC
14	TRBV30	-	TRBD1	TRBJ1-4	CAWRLTGGKEKLFF	TGTGCCTGGCGTCTTACAGGGGGCAAGGAAAAACTGTTTTTT
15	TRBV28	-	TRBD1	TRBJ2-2	CASSSGGLGIGELFF	TGTGCCAGCAGTTCAGGGGGTCTGGGCATCGGGGAGCTGTTTTTT
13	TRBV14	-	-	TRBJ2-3	CASSQTSGNTQYF	TGTGCCAGCAGCCAAACATCGGGGAATACGCAGTATTTT
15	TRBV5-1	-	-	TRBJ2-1	CASSISGTSYNEQFF	TGCGCCAGCAGCATATCCGGGACATCCTACAATGAGCAGTTCTTC
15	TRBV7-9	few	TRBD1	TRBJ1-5	CASSLSGQGNQPQHF	TGTGCCAGCAGCCTGAGCGGACAGGGGAATCAGCCCCAGCATTTT
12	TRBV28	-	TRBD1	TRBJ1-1	CASSDRVSEAFF	TGTGCCAGCAGTGACAGGGTCTCTGAAGCTTTCTTT
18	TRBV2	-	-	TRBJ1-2	CASSEGASTGGANYGYTF	TGTGCCAGCAGTGAAGGTGCGTCCACTGGCGGAGCTAACTATGGCTACACCTTC
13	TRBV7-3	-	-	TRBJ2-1	CASSSRADNEQFF	TGTGCCAGCAGCTCCCGCGCCGACAATGAGCAGTTCTTC
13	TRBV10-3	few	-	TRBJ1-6	CAISREDNSPLHF	TGTGCCATCAGTCGTGAGGATAATTCACCCCTCCACTTT
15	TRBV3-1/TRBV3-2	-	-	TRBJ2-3	CASSQGGSVVDTQYF	TGTGCCAGCAGCCAAGGCGGGTCGGTGGTAGATACGCAGTATTTT
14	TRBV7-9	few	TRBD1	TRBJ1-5	CASSSTGVDQPQHF	TGTGCCAGCAGCTCGACAGGGGTGGATCAGCCCCAGCATTTT
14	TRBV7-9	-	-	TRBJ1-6	CASVGGGYNSPLHF	TGTGCCTCGGTCGGAGGCGGCTATAATTCACCCCTCCACTTT
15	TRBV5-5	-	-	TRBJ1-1	CASNLFPNLDTEAFF	TGTGCCAGCAACCTCTTCCCGAACTTGGACACTGAAGCTTTCTTT
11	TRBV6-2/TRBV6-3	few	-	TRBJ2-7	CASSYQNEQYF	TGTGCCAGCAGTTATCAAAACGAGCAGTACTTC
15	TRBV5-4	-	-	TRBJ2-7	CASSTQSGTSYEQYF	TGTGCCAGCAGTACCCAGAGCGGGACATCCTACGAGCAGTACTTC
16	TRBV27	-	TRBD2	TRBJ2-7	CASSSPPTSGRGEQYF	TGTGCCAGCAGTTCCCCCCCGACTAGCGGGAGGGGGGAGCAGTACTTC
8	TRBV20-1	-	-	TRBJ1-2	CSATGYTF	TGCAGTGCTACGGGCTACACCTTC
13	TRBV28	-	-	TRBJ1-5	CASSLRGFQPQHF	TGTGCCAGCAGTTTAAGAGGGTTTCAGCCCCAGCATTTT
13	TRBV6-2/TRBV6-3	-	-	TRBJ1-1	CASSFLPNTEAFF	TGTGCCAGCAGTTTTCTTCCGAACACTGAAGCTTTCTTT
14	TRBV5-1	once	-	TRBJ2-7	CASSLQGTAYEQYF	TGCGCCAGCAGCTTACAGGGTACTGCCTACGAGCAGTACTTC